This T cell receptor (beta chain) was obtained from a study of blood T cells in healthy people across ages. Overall study results and limits: There was no known CMV status for donors, so expanded clonotype changes were possibly confounded. Long-lived donors carried more naive CD4+ cells and greater diversity than aged donors.

A sample-barcoded 5' primer and a J-beta primer mix were used in a second PCR of roughly 7 to 11 cycles. MiXCR, run by TCRdb on the 5' RACE reads, gives a single entry per CDR3 protein. Of about 970,000 distinct CDR3 sequences listed, 51% are singletons. The CDR3 extends over 13 amino acids. Germline V gives CDR1 SQVTM, CDR2 ANQGSEA. V lost 5 bases and J lost 5; bases outside the gene matches: 5. At least 5.5 micrograms of total RNA were extracted per sample. This clonotype was recorded at least ten times. The antigen is not known. Material: blood. This rearrangement joins TRBV29-1 to TRBJ2-3, with 9 bases fitting TRBD2. The TCR comes from a woman in her fifties or sixties in good health. The CDR3 loop is CSVLTSGRDTQYF. CDR3 sequence (DNA): TGCAGCGTTTTGACTAGCGGAAGAGATACGCAGTATTTT.